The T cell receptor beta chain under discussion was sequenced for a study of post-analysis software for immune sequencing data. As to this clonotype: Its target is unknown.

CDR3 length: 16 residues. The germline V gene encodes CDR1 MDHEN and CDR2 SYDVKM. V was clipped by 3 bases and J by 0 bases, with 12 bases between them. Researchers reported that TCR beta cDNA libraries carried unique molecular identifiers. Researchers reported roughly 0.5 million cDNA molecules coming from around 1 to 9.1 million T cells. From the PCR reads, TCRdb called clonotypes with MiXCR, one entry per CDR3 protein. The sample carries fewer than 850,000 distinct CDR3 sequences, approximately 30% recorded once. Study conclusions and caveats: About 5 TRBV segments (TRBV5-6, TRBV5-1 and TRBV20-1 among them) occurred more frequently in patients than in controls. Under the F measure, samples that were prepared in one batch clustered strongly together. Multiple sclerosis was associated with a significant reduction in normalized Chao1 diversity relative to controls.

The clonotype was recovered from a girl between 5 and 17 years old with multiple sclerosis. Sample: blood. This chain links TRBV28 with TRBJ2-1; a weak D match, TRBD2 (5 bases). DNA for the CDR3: TGTGCCAGCAGTTTGAACGGGATTAGCTCCTACAATGAGCAGTTCTTC. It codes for CASSLNGISSYNEQFF.